This TCR beta chain was identified in a study of CD4 T cells in relation to SARS-CoV-2 and coronaviruses (dated by TCRdb to about 2021). About the full investigation: The ViraFEST assay cultured PBMCs with antigen for 10 days, then sequenced TCR beta CDR3s to find antigen-specific clonal expansions. For other donors in the study, expansion assays were sequenced with a different, Illumina-based TCR-beta assay. At the level of individual TCR clonotypes, the study evaluated whether memory CD4+ T cells crossreact between the spike proteins of SARS-CoV-2 and those of common cold coronaviruses. The Adaptive Biotechnologies TCR-sequencing kit was used to sequence samples from three pre-COVID donors and the naive versus memory experiments, while other data came from Illumina-based sequencing. HLA restriction was mapped for shared crossreactive spike epitopes using patient-derived lymphoblastoid cell lines. An HIV-1 Nef peptide pool or a no-peptide culture served as the negative reference condition.

CDR1 and CDR2, per the germline V gene, are SNHLY and FYNNEI. CDR3 length: 12 amino acids, cysteine to phenylalanine. CDR3 DNA is the only sequence kept; it has 36 bases, read in frame from the first base. The germline V and J ends show losses of 8 bases and 1 base respectively, and no gene match explains 1 base of the junction. The full study reports these points: Roughly 60% of donors had memory CD4+ clonotypes that crossrecognized SARS-CoV-2 and at least one common cold coronavirus spike. Small numbers of patients and of tested TCRs limited the study. Since the crossreactivity analysis centred on spike protein, crossreactivity against other viral proteins was not assessed. Because no donor provided both pre-pandemic and post-infection samples, tracing the source of pre-existing responses was limited. Compared with monoreactive clones, crossreactive clones had significantly weaker SARS-CoV-2-driven expansion, a result consistent with antigenic imprinting.

CD4+ T cells from unexposed donors were collected before the COVID-19 pandemic (2011-2018). After around eleven days of culture, CD4+ T cells were isolated with the EasySep CD4+ T cell isolation kit. Unexposed donor CD4+ T cells were tested for reactivity to SARS-CoV-2 S and N and four common cold coronavirus spike pools, as cell number allowed. Each well held millions of PBMCs cultured in IMDM containing 5% human AB serum and 10 IU/ml IL-2. Half of the culture medium was replaced with fresh IL-2-containing medium on days 3 and 7. Each peptide culture condition was generally run in triplicate replicate wells. Leukapheresis product for the unexposed donors was purchased commercially. Ficoll-Paque PLUS gradient centrifugation was used to isolate PBMCs from either whole blood or leukapheresis product. The PBMCs went either fresh into the expansion assay or into cryopreservation at -140 degrees C. The QIAamp Micro DNA Kit was used to extract genomic DNA from the CD4+ T cells.

Turning to this clone: What this receptor recognizes is not known. Per-nucleotide qualities are absent, and no much larger clonotype sits a single base away.

Receptors were amplified or captured by the immunoSEQ multiplex PCR assay. The paper's processing steps were these. During preprocessing, nonproductive sequences were discarded, as were any CDR3s that did not begin with C, did not end with F or W, or were shorter than 7 amino acids. The MANAFEST web app was used to call antigen-specific clonotypes on the basis of expansion compared with the reference and with other culture wells. A clone counted as positive if significantly expanded in 2 of 3 replicate wells versus the reference culture at FDR below 0.05. For a clone to be considered positive, significant expansion relative to all other tandem wells and an odds ratio above 5 were also required. CDR3 homology was measured as pairwise Levenshtein distance, computed with the stringdist R package after trimming three terminal residues from each end. TCRdb took this table from immuneACCESS and kept in-frame rearrangements with V and J called. Such tables lack part of the clones; where checked against another copy, unresolved V genes explain under half of the gap, and the rest is unexplained. D and trimming come from the DNA, and the V and J calls and clone size come from that table. This sample has about 15,000 clones in its table, and around four fifths of those were observed once. Clones ranked in the top ten supply roughly a sixth of the sample.

Sequenced: CD4+ T cells from PBMCs, cultured in vitro. The chain uses TRBV2 and TRBJ1-1; 7 central nucleotides agree with TRBD1. This sequence originates from a human donor in good health. The DNA sequence is as follows: TGTGCCAGCGCAGGGGGGAACACTGAAGCTTTCTTT. Its coded protein is CASAGGNTEAFF.